Given below is one T cell receptor (beta chain) in context. The same CDR3 also results from other DNA sequences found in this sample. This CDR3 is 14 amino acids long. V lost 5 bases, J lost 3 bases, and 4 bases stayed unmatched. CDR1 and CDR2 (germline): MNHEY, SMNVEV (reference sequence). The naive CD8 population came from CD45RO-negative cells selected for CCR7, without terminally differentiated effector memory CD45RA+ cells. Those who donated were healthy HIV-negative adults, with no recent acute infections or vaccinations reported. Assay used: immunoSEQ multiplex PCR; TCRdb lists only in-frame clones, some missing. The table records roughly 2,000,000 clones, about 93% of them present only once. This specimen belongs to a study of shared clonotypes between healthy human individuals.

The TCR sequence derives from a man younger than 30 in good health. Some clones in this sample may be carry-over from other donors' samples. Specimen: naive CD8+ T cells from PBMCs. The chain employs TRBV27 and TRBJ1-5; TRBD1 aligns across 7 bases. The CDR3 nucleotides read TGTGCCAGCAGTCTGGGACAGCCCAATCAGCCCCAGCATTTT. This translates into CASSLGQPNQPQHF.